This T cell receptor beta chain was sequenced in a study of cytomegalovirus exposure and HLA in healthy donors. Remarks on this clone: The antigen is unknown.

Regarding the study as a whole: When analyzed later, a missense DCLRE1C variant was found to be linked to TCR beta V- and J-gene trimming.

V lost 4 bases, J lost 0 bases, and 5 bases stayed unmatched. CDR1 MGHRA and CDR2 YSYEKL come from the germline V gene. This CDR3 has 17 residues. The PCR was carried out with 60 Vbeta primers and 13 Jbeta primers. Clones were sequenced by immunoSEQ multiplex PCR, and TCRdb holds only the in-frame ones, with some missing. This sample carries approximately 190,000 clones, over 80% of them seen once, and the ten largest clones take about 1.2%. Donors sampled were nominally healthy, though unrecorded immune exposures were likely. Sequencing was performed on PBMCs. The chain joins TRBV4-1 to TRBJ2-3; 12 positions match TRBD2. The receptor was isolated from a man younger than 40 in good health and CMV-seronegative. The CDR3 DNA reads TGCGCCAGCAGCCGCGGACTAGCGGGAAGGAGCACAGATACGCAGTATTTT. Residues: CASSRGLAGRSTDTQYF.